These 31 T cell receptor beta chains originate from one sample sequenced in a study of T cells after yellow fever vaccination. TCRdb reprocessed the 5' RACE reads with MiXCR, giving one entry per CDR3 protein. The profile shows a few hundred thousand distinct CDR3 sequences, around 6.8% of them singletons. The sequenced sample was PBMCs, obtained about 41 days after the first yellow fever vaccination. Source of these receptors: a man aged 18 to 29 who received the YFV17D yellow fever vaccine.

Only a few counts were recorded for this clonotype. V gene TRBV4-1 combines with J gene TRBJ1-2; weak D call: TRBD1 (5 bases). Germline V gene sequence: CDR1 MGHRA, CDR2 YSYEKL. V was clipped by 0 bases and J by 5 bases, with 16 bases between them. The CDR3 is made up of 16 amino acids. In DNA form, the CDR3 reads TGCGCCAGCAGCCAAGATTGGGCAGGGTCTGGGTATGGCTACACCTTC. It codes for CASSQDWAGSGYGYTF.

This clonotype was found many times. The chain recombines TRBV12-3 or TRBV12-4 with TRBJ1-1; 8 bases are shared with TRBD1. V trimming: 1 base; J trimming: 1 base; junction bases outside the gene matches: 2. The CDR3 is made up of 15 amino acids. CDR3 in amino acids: CASSLDGQGNTEAFF. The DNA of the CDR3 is TGTGCCAGCAGTTTAGACGGACAGGGGAACACTGAAGCTTTCTTT.

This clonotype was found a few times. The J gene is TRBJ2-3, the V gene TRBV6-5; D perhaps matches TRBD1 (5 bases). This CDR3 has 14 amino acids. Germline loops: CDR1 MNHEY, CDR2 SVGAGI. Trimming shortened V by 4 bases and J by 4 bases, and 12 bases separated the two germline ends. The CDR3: CASSFYGASDTQYF. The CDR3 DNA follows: TGTGCCAGCAGTTTTTATGGGGCGTCAGATACGCAGTATTTT.

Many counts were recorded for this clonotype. The CDR3 nucleotides are TGCGCCAGCAGCTTGCCTGGCGGGGTTGAGCAGTTCTTC. It encodes CASSLPGGVEQFF. This chain joins TRBV5-1 and TRBJ2-1; possibly TRBD2 for D (6 bases). This CDR3 spans 13 amino acids. With 1 base removed from V and 9 bases from J, the gap between germline ends came to 11 bases. Germline V gene lookup returns CDR1 SGHRS and CDR2 YFSETQ. The complete variable domain, with remaining parts taken from reference TRBV5-1 and TRBJ2-1, reads KAGVTQTPRYLIKTRGQQVTLSCSPISGHRSVSWYQQTPGQGLQFLFEYFSETQRNKGNFPGRFSGRQFSNSRSEMNVSTLELGDSALYLCASSLPGGVEQFFGPGTRLTVL.

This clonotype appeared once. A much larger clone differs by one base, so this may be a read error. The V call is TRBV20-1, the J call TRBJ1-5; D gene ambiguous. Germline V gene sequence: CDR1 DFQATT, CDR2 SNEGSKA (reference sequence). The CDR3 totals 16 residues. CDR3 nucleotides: TGCTGTGCTAGATCGGCGGTTTCCGTGGGCGGTCAGCCCCAGCATTTT. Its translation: CCARSAVSVGGQPQHF.

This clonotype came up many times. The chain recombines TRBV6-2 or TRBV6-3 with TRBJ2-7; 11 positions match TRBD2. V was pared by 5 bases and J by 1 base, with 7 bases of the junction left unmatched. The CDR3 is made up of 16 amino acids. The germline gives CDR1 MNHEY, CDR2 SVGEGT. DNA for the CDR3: TGTGCCAGCAGTAAGTCGGGACTAGCGGATTCCTACGAGCAGTACTTC. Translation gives CASSKSGLADSYEQYF.

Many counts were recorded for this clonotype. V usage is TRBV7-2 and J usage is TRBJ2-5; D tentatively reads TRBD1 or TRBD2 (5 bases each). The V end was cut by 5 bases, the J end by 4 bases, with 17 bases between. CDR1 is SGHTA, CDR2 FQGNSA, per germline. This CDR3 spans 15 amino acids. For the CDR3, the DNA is TGTGCCAGCAGCCCACAGGCAACTCGGGGAGAGACCCAGTACTTC. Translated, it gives CASSPQATRGETQYF. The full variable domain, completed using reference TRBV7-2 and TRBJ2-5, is GAGVSQSPSNKVTEKGKDVELRCDPISGHTALYWYRQSLGQGLEFLIYFQGNSAPDKSGLPSDRFSAERTGGSVSTLTIQRTQQEDSAVYLCASSPQATRGETQYFGPGTRLLVL.

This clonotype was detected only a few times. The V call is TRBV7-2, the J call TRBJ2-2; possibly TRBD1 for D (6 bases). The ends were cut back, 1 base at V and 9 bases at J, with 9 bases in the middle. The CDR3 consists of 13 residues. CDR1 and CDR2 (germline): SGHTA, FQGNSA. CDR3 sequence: CASSLGGPRELFF. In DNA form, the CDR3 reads TGTGCCAGCAGCTTAGGGGGGCCCAGGGAGCTGTTTTTT.

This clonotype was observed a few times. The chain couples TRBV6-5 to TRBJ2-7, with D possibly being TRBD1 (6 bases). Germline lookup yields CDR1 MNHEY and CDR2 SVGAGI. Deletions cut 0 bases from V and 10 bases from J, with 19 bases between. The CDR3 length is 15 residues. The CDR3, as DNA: TGTGCCAGCAGTTACTCACTGGGATTACAGGGTCAACAGTACTTC. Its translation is CASSYSLGLQGQQYF.

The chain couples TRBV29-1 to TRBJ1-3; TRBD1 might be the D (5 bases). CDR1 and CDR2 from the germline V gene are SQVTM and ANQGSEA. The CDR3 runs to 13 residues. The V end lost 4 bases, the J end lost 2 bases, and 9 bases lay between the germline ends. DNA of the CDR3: TGCAGCGTTGTAACGGGGGCTGGAAACACCATATATTTT. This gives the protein CSVVTGAGNTIYF.

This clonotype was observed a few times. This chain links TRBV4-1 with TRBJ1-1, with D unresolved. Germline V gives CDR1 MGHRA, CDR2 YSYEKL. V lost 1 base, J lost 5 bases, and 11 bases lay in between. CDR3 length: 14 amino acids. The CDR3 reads CASSQVVAETEAFF. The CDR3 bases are TGCGCCAGCAGCCAAGTTGTAGCGGAAACTGAAGCTTTCTTT.

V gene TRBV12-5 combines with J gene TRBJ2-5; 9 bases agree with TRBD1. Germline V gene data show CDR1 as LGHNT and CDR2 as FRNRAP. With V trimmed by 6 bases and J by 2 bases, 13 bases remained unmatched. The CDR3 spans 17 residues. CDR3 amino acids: CASGPDMGQGPQETQYF. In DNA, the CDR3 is TGTGCTAGTGGCCCAGATATGGGACAGGGACCTCAAGAGACCCAGTACTTC.

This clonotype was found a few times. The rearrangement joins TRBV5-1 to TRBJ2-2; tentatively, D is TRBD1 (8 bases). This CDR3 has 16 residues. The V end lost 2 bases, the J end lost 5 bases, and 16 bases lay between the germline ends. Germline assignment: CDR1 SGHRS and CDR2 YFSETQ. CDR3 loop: CASSFGGQGGTGELFF. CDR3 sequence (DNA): TGCGCCAGCAGCTTCGGAGGACAGGGAGGGACCGGGGAGCTGTTTTTT.

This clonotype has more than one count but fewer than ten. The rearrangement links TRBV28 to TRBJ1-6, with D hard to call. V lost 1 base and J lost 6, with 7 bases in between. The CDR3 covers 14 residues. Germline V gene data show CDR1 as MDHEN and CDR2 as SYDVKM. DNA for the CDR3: TGTGCCAGCAGTTTATCGGGGATTAATTCACCCCTCCACTTT. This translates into CASSLSGINSPLHF. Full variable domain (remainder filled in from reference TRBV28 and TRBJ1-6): DVKVTQSSRYLVKRTGEKVFLECVQDMDHENMFWYRQDPGLGLRLIYFSYDVKMKEKGDIPEGYSVSREKKERFSLILESASTNQTSMYLCASSLSGINSPLHFGNGTRLTVT.

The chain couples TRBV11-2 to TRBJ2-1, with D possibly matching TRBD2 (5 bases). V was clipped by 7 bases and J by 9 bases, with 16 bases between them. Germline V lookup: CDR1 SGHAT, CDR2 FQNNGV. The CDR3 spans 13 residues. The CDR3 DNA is TGTGCCAGCATCCTTACGGGGAGCGGTGAGCAGTTCTTC. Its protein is CASILTGSGEQFF.

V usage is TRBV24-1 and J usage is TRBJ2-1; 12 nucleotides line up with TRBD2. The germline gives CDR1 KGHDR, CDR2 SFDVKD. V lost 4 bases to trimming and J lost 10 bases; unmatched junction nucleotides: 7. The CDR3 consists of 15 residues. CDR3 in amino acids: CATSDPSGGAQEQFF. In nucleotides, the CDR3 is TGTGCCACCAGTGACCCTAGCGGGGGGGCCCAGGAGCAGTTCTTC.

Here the CDR3 reads CASSYPGVYEQYV. The CDR3 bases are TGTGCCAGCAGTTACCCCGGGGTCTACGAGCAGTACGTC. The V gene is TRBV6-6, the J gene TRBJ2-7, with a possible D match to TRBD2 (5 bases). V was cut by 2 bases and J by 3 bases, with 8 bases left in between. The CDR3 extends over 13 amino acids. The V gene's germline CDR1 is MNHNY and CDR2 SVGAGI (reference sequence).

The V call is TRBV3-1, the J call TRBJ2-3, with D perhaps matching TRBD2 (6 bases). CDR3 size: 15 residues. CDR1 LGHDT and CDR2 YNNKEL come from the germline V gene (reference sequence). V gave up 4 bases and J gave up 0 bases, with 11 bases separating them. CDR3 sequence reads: CASSPQAGSTDTQYF. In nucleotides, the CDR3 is TGTGCCAGCAGCCCCCAAGCGGGTAGCACAGATACGCAGTATTTT.

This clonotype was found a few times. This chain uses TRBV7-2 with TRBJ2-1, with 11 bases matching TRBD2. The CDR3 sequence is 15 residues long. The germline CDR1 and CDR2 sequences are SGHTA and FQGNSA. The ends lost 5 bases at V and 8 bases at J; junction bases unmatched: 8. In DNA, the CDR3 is TGTGCCAGCAGCCCTCTAGCGGGGGGATACGATGAGCAGTTCTTC. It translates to CASSPLAGGYDEQFF.

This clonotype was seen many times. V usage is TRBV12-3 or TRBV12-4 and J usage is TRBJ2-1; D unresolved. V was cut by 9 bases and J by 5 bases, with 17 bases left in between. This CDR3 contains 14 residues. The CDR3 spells CASSLAPRNNEQFF. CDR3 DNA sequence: TGTGCCAGTAGCTTAGCCCCCAGGAACAATGAGCAGTTCTTC.

DNA of the CDR3: TGTGCCAGCAGTTACTCAGCGGACCGCTCCTACAATGAGCAGTTCTTC. It codes for CASSYSADRSYNEQFF. The V and J genes are TRBV6-5 and TRBJ2-1; D might be TRBD2 (5 bases). CDR1 is MNHEY, CDR2 SVGAGI, per germline. Trimming shortened V by 0 bases and J by 0 bases, and 9 bases separated the two germline ends. The CDR3 spans 16 residues.

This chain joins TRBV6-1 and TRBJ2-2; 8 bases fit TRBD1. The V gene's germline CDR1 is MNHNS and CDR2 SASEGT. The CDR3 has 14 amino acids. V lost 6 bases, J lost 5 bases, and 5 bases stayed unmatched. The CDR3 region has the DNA TGTGCCAGCAGGCAGGGGGCTGGAACCGGGGAGCTGTTTTTT. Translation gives CASRQGAGTGELFF.

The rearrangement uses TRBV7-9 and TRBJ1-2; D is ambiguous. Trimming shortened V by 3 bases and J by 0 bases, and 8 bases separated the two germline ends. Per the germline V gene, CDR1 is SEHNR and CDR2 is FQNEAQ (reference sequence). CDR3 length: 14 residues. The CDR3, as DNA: TGTGCCAGCAGCTTGTTTGCGGCTAACTATGGCTACACCTTC. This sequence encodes CASSLFAANYGYTF.

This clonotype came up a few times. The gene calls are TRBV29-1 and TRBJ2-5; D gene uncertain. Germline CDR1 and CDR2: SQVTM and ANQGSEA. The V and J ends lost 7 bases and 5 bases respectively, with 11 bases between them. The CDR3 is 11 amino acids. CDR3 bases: TGCAGCGCTCAACGCTGGGAGACCCAGTACTTC. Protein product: CSAQRWETQYF.

CDR3 coding DNA: TGCAGTGCTAGACAGCCTTCGGGCAATCAGCCCCAGCATTTT. It specifies CSARQPSGNQPQHF. This rearrangement joins TRBV20-1 to TRBJ1-5; the D is unclear. The CDR3 contains 14 residues. The germline CDR1 and CDR2 sequences are DFQATT and SNEGSKA (reference sequence). V gave up 2 bases and J gave up 2 bases, with 10 bases separating them.

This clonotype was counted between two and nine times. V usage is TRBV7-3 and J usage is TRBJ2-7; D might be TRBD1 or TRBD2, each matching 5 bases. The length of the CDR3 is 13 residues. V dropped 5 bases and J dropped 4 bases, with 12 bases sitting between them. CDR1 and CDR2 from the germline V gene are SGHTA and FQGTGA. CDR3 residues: CASSPRGEYEQYF. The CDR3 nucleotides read TGTGCCAGCAGCCCCCGGGGCGAATACGAGCAGTACTTC.

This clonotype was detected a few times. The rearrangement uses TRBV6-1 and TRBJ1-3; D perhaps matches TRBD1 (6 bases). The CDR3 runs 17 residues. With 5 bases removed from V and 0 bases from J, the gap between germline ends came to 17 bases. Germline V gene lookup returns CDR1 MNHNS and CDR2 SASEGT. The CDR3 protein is CASSSAGGGLSGNTIYF. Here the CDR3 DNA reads TGTGCCAGCAGTAGCGCCGGGGGGGGCCTCTCTGGAAACACCATATATTTT.

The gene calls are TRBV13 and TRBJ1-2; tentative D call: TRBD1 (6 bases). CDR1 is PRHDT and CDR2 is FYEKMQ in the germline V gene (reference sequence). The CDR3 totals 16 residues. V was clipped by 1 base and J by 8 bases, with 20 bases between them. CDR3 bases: TGTGCCAGCAGCTTAGCAGGGGCGCCTAACCCAAGGGGCTACACCTTC. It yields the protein CASSLAGAPNPRGYTF.

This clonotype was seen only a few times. Here the CDR3 DNA reads TGTGCCAGCAGCCCTGCCGGGACAGGTAATCAGCCCCAGCATTTT. It is translated as CASSPAGTGNQPQHF. The J gene is TRBJ1-5, the V gene TRBV7-2; TRBD1 matches at 8 bases. The CDR3 runs 15 residues. The V gene end was trimmed by 5 bases and the J gene end by 4 bases; junction bases not matched to a gene: 7. CDR1 and CDR2 (germline): SGHTA, FQGNSA.

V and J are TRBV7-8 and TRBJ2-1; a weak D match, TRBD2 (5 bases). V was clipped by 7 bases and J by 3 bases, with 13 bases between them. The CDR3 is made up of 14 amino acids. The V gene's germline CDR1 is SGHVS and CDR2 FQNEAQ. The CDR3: CASTVRAIYNEQFF. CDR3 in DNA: TGTGCCAGCACCGTGAGGGCCATCTACAATGAGCAGTTCTTC.

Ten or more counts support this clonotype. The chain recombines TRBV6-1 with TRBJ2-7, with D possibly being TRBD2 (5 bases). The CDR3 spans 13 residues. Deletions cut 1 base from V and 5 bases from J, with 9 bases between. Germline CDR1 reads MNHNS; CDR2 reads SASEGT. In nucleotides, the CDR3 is TGTGCCAGCAGTGAAGGAGGGTTCGACGAGCAGTACTTC. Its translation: CASSEGGFDEQYF.